This record concerns one T cell receptor (beta chain) sequence. Its specificity is unknown. Some clones are missing from TCRdb's copy, which holds only in-frame ones; the method was immunoSEQ multiplex PCR. The sample records roughly 150,000 clones, more than 75% being singletons. The germline V and J ends were trimmed by 5 bases and 4 bases, with 16 bases remaining between them. CDR1 is MNHEY and CDR2 is SMNVEV in the germline V gene (reference sequence). The CDR3 runs to 15 residues. This sample is part of a study of T cell responses to AZD1222 COVID-19 vaccine. Study in general: Whether given at about 4 or about 12 weeks, second doses were pooled.

Study-wide results and caveats: It should be noted that donors were predominantly white British and more often female, and clonal diversity was possibly underestimated.

The chain is built from TRBV27 and TRBJ2-3, with D perhaps TRBD1 or TRBD2 (5 bases each). This TCR came from an adult in good health. The sample in question was peripheral blood, obtained on day 0 of AZD1222 vaccination. The CDR3 region has the DNA TGTGCCAGCAGTCCAACTTGGGGGTCCCCAGATACGCAGTATTTT. This translates into CASSPTWGSPDTQYF.